Reported below is one TCR beta chain. Its specificity is not known. This entry belongs to a study of cytomegalovirus exposure and HLA in healthy donors. General study findings and limits: Earlier analysis yielded a pattern in which most TCR beta V segments were productive about 90% or about 30% of the time.

Vbeta (60) and Jbeta (13) primers were used in the PCR. Sequencing was performed with immunoSEQ multiplex PCR; in TCRdb, only in-frame clones are kept and a portion is missing. The sample holds 150,000 to 200,000 clones, over 75% seen once. The sequence derives from a woman aged 45-65 years in good health and CMV-seronegative. The sequencing sample was made of PBMCs.

CDR3 amino acids: CASSLARHPVEQYF. The DNA for the CDR3 is TGTGCCAGCAGTTTAGCGCGGCACCCGGTAGAGCAGTACTTC. V gene TRBV27 combines with J gene TRBJ2-7, with no clear D. V lost 2 bases to trimming and J lost 7 bases, with 15 bases between them. Germline V gives CDR1 MNHEY, CDR2 SMNVEV (reference sequence). This CDR3 has 14 residues.